A selection of T cell receptor beta chains follows, all from one sample in a study of T-cell reconstitution after alpha-beta-depleted transplantation in children. TCRdb re-analysed the PCR reads in MiXCR, keeping a single row per CDR3 protein. The data hold 420,000 or so distinct CDR3 sequences, with roughly a tenth observed a single time. The source was PBMCs from the stem cell graft donor, collected from the stem cell graft. These receptors were obtained from a human donor who donated a stem cell graft to a child with acute myeloid leukemia. The CDR3 runs from the conserved cysteine through the conserved F or W. A D gene is named only where the DNA matches it firmly. Only some rows state a clone size, as once, few, many or a class for expanded clones.

J gene	clone size	D gene	V gene	CDR3 DNA	CDR3 protein
TRBJ2-1	NA	TRBD2	TRBV18	TGTGCCAGCTCACCGACTAGCGGGCCGCCGAATGAGCAGTTCTTC	CASSPTSGPPNEQFF
TRBJ2-1	few	TRBD2	TRBV4-2	TGTGCCAGCAGCCGAACCGGGACTAGCAATGAGCAGTTCTTC	CASSRTGTSNEQFF
TRBJ2-1	few	NA	TRBV20-1	TGCAGTGCCCAGAGCCTTTTTAGCGGACCCTACAATGAGCAGTTCTTC	CSAQSLFSGPYNEQFF
TRBJ1-3	NA	NA	TRBV2	TGTGCCAGCAGAACAGGACGCTCTGGAAACACCATATATTTT	CASRTGRSGNTIYF
TRBJ2-7	NA	TRBD1	TRBV5-6	TGTGCCAGCAGCTTAGGGGACAGTCTACTCTCCTACGAGCAGTACTTC	CASSLGDSLLSYEQYF
TRBJ2-7	NA	TRBD2	TRBV5-5	TGTGCCAGCAGCTTCCGATCGCTAGCGGGAGGACCTCTCTACGAGCAGTACTTC	CASSFRSLAGGPLYEQYF
TRBJ2-2	few	NA	TRBV12-3/TRBV12-4	TGTGCCAGCAGTTTAAGAGGGGGAACATACACCGGGGAGCTGTTTTTT	CASSLRGGTYTGELFF
TRBJ2-7	NA	TRBD1	TRBV9	TGTGCCAGCAGCGGACCGGGACAGGGATCCTACGAGCAGTACTTC	CASSGPGQGSYEQYF
TRBJ1-1	NA	NA	TRBV20-1	TGCAGTGCTAGTCGACTTCCGGGACAAACTGAAGCTTTCTTT	CSASRLPGQTEAFF
TRBJ2-1	few	TRBD2	TRBV2	TGTGCCATAGCCGGGACTAGCGGAAATGAGCAGTTCTTC	CAIAGTSGNEQFF
TRBJ1-1	few	NA	TRBV21-1	TGTGCCAGCAGCCACAGGACAGGGGGCAATTTGAACACTGAAGCTTTCTTT	CASSHRTGGNLNTEAFF
TRBJ2-1	few	TRBD1	TRBV14	TGTGCCAGCAGCCCCCGACAGGGGGGGGGTGAGCAGTTCTTC	CASSPRQGGGEQFF
TRBJ2-1	NA	NA	TRBV18	TGTGCCAGCTCACCACCGGGGATCAATGAGCAGTTCTTC	CASSPPGINEQFF
TRBJ2-1	many	NA	TRBV10-3	TGTGCCATCAGTGAGGTGGGGGGAGGCCCCTACAATGAGCAGTTCTTC	CAISEVGGGPYNEQFF